The text below deals with one T cell receptor (beta chain). CDR1 MNHEY and CDR2 SVGAGI come from the germline V gene. This CDR3 is 14 amino acids long. V lost 7 bases, J lost 4 bases, and 14 bases lay in between. This sample is drawn from a study of graft-versus-host responses after intestinal transplantation. Study context: Anti-thymocyte globulin induction, then tacrolimus and steroids for around 3 years, went to all recipients.

Repertoires were generated with immunoSEQ multiplex PCR, while TCRdb's copy carries only in-frame clones and drops some. The sample shows about 6,400 clones, about 24% of them seen only once. V and J are TRBV6-5 and TRBJ1-3, with D perhaps matching TRBD1 (6 bases). This TCR was sampled from a human patient who was an organ donor for intestinal transplantation. The material sequenced was alloreactive CD4+ T cells from a mixed lymphocyte reaction culture, taken before transplantation. Subset: CFSE-low proliferating T cells sorted from approximately six-day pre-transplant mixed lymphocyte reaction (GvH or HvG direction). The CDR3 loop reads CASKRGSAGNTIYF. The CDR3 DNA reads as TGTGCCAGCAAGAGGGGGTCGGCAGGAAACACCATATATTTT.